Described below is a single T cell receptor beta chain sequence and its context. This clonotype has a count of ten or more. Which antigen it targets is not known. Base qualities are not at hand, and no much larger clone is one base apart. TCRdb shows the sequencer as Illumina HiSeq 2500. Quantitative 5'-RACE with molecular barcodes was the method used to prepare the TCR beta libraries. The original methods were these. A new computational method, built on a probabilistic model of VDJ rearrangement, was used to identify disease-linked TCR variants. The raw public data were reprocessed by TCRdb itself: fastp quality trimming at Q25, MiXCR clonotype calling, in-frame beta chains only. Records with the same CDR3 protein are collapsed into one entry carrying the most frequent genes and DNA. The V and J calls, along with clone size, are taken from TCRdb and not from the paper's own processing. Here the sample has around 9,100 distinct CDR3 sequences; about 6% occur a single time. The top ten clonotypes cover under 50% of the sample.

These data come from a study of CD8 T cells in ankylosing spondylitis listed by TCRdb under 2017. In terms of the full investigation: The study profiled T cell receptor beta repertoires in healthy donors and ankylosing spondylitis patients to find disease-linked TCR variants. The whole study cohort included over a hundred healthy donors and 25 ankylosing spondylitis patients. Peripheral blood was sampled, and synovial fluid was additionally collected from ankylosing spondylitis patients. Results the study describes overall, beyond this receptor: The disease-linked clones showed a CD8+ phenotype and occurred at relatively low frequencies in peripheral blood. Some TCR beta motif variants had previously been reported in synovial fluid and blood of reactive arthritis patients, which suggested common disease-initiation mechanisms. According to the report, matched synovial fluid samples from ankylosing spondylitis patients were significantly enriched for the disease-linked clones. A TCR beta motif made up of under ten highly homologous amino acid variants appeared to be characteristic of blood from ankylosing spondylitis patients.

The germline V gene supplies CDR1 SGDLS and CDR2 YYNGEE. V ends up 0 bases short and J 12 bases short, with an unmatched junction base count of 5. Including the terminal cysteine and phenylalanine, the CDR3 comprises 13 residues. Only the CDR3 DNA is retained, 39 bases long and in frame from the first base. What was sequenced was blood, either unsorted or a sorted T cell fraction (not recorded which). The chain is assembled from TRBV9 and TRBJ2-1, with 8 junctional bases fitting TRBD2. This receptor was identified in a female donor with ankylosing spondylitis or in good health (not recorded which). The bases read TGTGCCAGCAGCGTAGACGGGGGGGTTGGGCAGTTCTTC. Its translation reads: CASSVDGGVGQFF.